The present TCR beta chain was sequenced within a study of cytomegalovirus exposure and HLA in healthy donors. Study results and limitations: It was assumed in the presence/absence analyses that sequencing depth was roughly uniform across donors. The authors judged a highly shared variant cluster likely a sequencing artifact. The investigators catalogued under 200 TCR beta chains as cytomegalovirus-associated. Rare TCR sequences dominated, though some public TCRs recurred in many donors.

In the PCR, 60 Vbeta and 13 Jbeta primers were used. Sequencing was performed with immunoSEQ multiplex PCR; in TCRdb, only in-frame clones are kept and a portion is missing. Of some 160,000 clones detected, approximately 80% appear once; the ten largest clones hold around 2.3%. This clone was observed a few times. Its antigen remains unknown. CDR3 size: 13 residues. Germline lookup yields CDR1 GTSNPN and CDR2 SVGIG (reference sequence). Trimming removed 2 bases at V and 1 base at J, with 9 bases between. Sequencing was done on a sample of PBMCs. The receptor was isolated from a man aged 50-59 years in good health and CMV-seropositive. The chain recombines TRBV30 with TRBJ2-7; D is perhaps TRBD1 (5 bases). The CDR3 loop is CAWSKGVSYEQYF. The CDR3 nucleotides read TGTGCCTGGAGTAAAGGGGTTTCCTACGAGCAGTACTTC.